The 23 T cell receptor beta chains below come from one sample, sequenced in a study of blood T cell repertoires in COVID-19. Here immunoSEQ multiplex PCR was the method, and the copy in TCRdb shows in-frame clones only, minus some. The table shows roughly 55,000 clones, with roughly 91% occurring only once. The sequenced sample was peripheral blood. These receptors all stem from a man aged 45-60 years with active COVID-19.

The chain joins TRBV5-5 to TRBJ1-2, with TRBD1 matching over 7 bases. The germline CDR1 and CDR2 sequences are SGHKS and YYEKEE (reference sequence). The CDR3 totals 13 residues. V shed 4 bases, J shed 2 bases, and the junction held 2 bases outside the gene matches. This chain's CDR3 is CASSPDRNYGYTF. The CDR3 region has the DNA TGTGCCAGCAGCCCGGACAGGAACTATGGCTACACCTTC.

The rearrangement joins TRBV5-1 to TRBJ2-3; TRBD1 matches 10 bases. The V gene end was trimmed by 3 bases and the J gene end by 6 bases; junction bases not matched to a gene: 4. Germline V CDR1 and CDR2: SGHRS, YFSETQ. The CDR3 contains 14 residues. CDR3 DNA: TGCGCCAGCAGCTCTGACAGGGGGCGGGATACGCAGTATTTT. This sequence encodes CASSSDRGRDTQYF.

The genes are TRBV27 and TRBJ2-1; TRBD2 agrees at 10 bases. This CDR3 spans 16 amino acids. V shed 5 bases and J 4 bases; nucleotides not matched to a gene: 8. Per the germline V gene, CDR1 is MNHEY and CDR2 is SMNVEV (reference sequence). The CDR3 DNA follows: TGTGCCAGCAGTCCATTGGGACTAGCGTGGTACAATGAGCAGTTCTTC. Its protein is CASSPLGLAWYNEQFF.

This clone is medium-sized within its sample. This chain uses TRBV9 with TRBJ2-1; possible D gene TRBD2, 5 bases. Deletions cut 1 base from V and 0 bases from J, with 14 bases between. CDR3 size: 17 residues. The germline gives CDR1 SGDLS, CDR2 YYNGEE. CDR3 sequence reads: CASSVQGSGSSYNEQFF. DNA for the CDR3: TGTGCCAGCAGCGTACAAGGGTCGGGGAGCTCCTACAATGAGCAGTTCTTC.

V and J are TRBV3-1 (or the pseudogene TRBV3-2) and TRBJ1-2, with 9 positions matching TRBD1. Germline V gives CDR1 LGHDT, CDR2 YNNKEL (reference sequence). V shed 2 bases, J shed 4 bases, and the junction held 2 bases outside the gene matches. The CDR3 spans 14 residues. In DNA form, the CDR3 reads TGTGCCAGCAGCCAAAACAGGGGGCCCTATGGCTACACCTTC. This gives the protein CASSQNRGPYGYTF.

The chain uses TRBV5-1 and TRBJ2-2; 9 nucleotides align to TRBD2. Germline assignment: CDR1 SGHRS and CDR2 YFSETQ. V lost 3 bases and J lost 6; bases outside the gene matches: 6. The CDR3 runs to 15 residues. In DNA, the CDR3 is TGCGCCAGCAGCTCCGGGACTAGCAAGCCCGGGGAGCTGTTTTTT. It translates to CASSSGTSKPGELFF.

V is TRBV10-1 and J is TRBJ1-1; 7 nucleotides align to TRBD1. Losses at the gene ends were 0 bases for V and 1 base for J; bases not matched to a gene: 2. CDR3 length: 15 amino acids. The germline CDR1 and CDR2 sequences are WNHNN and SYGVQD (reference sequence). The CDR3 spells CASSESEGANTEAFF. The CDR3 coding sequence is TGCGCCAGCAGTGAGTCGGAGGGGGCGAACACTGAAGCTTTCTTT.

This clone was detected once. The gene calls are TRBV30 and TRBJ1-2, with no clear D. With 5 bases removed from V and 7 bases from J, the gap between germline ends came to 14 bases. Germline CDR1 reads GTSNPN; CDR2 reads SVGIG (reference sequence). This CDR3 contains 12 residues. CDR3 region: CAWDVGRGGYTF. DNA of the CDR3: TGTGCCTGGGACGTGGGTCGGGGTGGCTACACCTTC. Using reference TRBV30 and TRBJ1-2 for the parts outside the CDR3, the full variable domain is SQTIHQWPATLVQPVGSPLSLECTVEGTSNPNLYWYRQAAGRGLQLLFYSVGIGQISSEVPQNLSASRPQDRQFILSSKKLLLSDSGFYLCAWDVGRGGYTFGSGTRLTVV.

The V gene is TRBV29-1, the J gene TRBJ2-5, with D possibly being TRBD2 (5 bases). V dropped 4 bases and J dropped 6 bases, with 12 bases sitting between them. From germline, CDR1 is SQVTM and CDR2 ANQGSEA. The CDR3 consists of 12 residues. The CDR3 region has the DNA TGCAGCGTTGCCGGCGGAGGAAAGACCCAGTACTTC. This codes for CSVAGGGKTQYF.

This chain links TRBV4-1 with TRBJ1-5; the D is unclear. CDR1 is MGHRA, CDR2 YSYEKL, per germline. CDR3 length equals 14 residues. Trimming stripped 8 bases from V and 0 bases from J, with 11 bases between. The CDR3 DNA sequence: TGCGCCAGCCACCGGACTGGTAGCAATCAGCCCCAGCATTTT. Residues: CASHRTGSNQPQHF.

The rearrangement joins TRBV6-5 to TRBJ2-7; maybe TRBD1 (5 bases). This CDR3 region has 16 residues. V was trimmed by 0 bases and J by 2 bases, leaving 14 bases between them. Germline CDR1 reads MNHEY; CDR2 reads SVGAGI. In DNA form, the CDR3 reads TGTGCCAGCAGTTACTCGAGAAGGGGTCCCCCCTACGAGCAGTACTTC. Protein sequence: CASSYSRRGPPYEQYF.

The CDR3 protein is CASSRGDYGYTF. For the CDR3, the DNA is TGTGCCAGCAGCCGGGGGGACTATGGCTACACCTTC. This chain joins TRBV6-2 or TRBV6-3 and TRBJ1-2; tentatively, D is TRBD1 (5 bases). This CDR3 has 12 amino acids. Germline CDR1 is MNHEY and CDR2 is SVGEGT. V was clipped by 6 bases and J by 3 bases, with 8 bases between them.

The V and J genes are TRBV2 and TRBJ1-5, with 8 bases fitting TRBD1. Per germline, CDR1 SNHLY and CDR2 FYNNEI. J gave up 12 bases and V 5 bases, and 6 bases lay outside the gene matches. The CDR3 runs to 12 residues. CDR3 protein: CASSSPGGLQHF. As DNA, the CDR3 is TGTGCCAGCAGTTCCCCAGGGGGCCTCCAGCATTTT.

The chain couples TRBV7-2 to TRBJ2-5, with a possible D match to TRBD2 (7 bases). This CDR3 contains 13 residues. Trimming pared 3 bases from V and 9 bases from J, leaving 14 bases between. CDR1 is SGHTA and CDR2 is FQGNSA in the germline V gene. CDR3 sequence: CASSLGGGRAQYF. The CDR3, as DNA: TGTGCCAGCAGCTTGGGGGGGGGCAGGGCCCAGTACTTC.

Comment on this clone: At the DNA level, this CDR3 is encoded by other sequences in the same sample as well. This sequence joins TRBV3-1 (or the pseudogene TRBV3-2) and TRBJ2-3, with a weak D call TRBD1 (7 bases). Germline loops: CDR1 LGHDT, CDR2 YNNKEL (reference sequence). V was pared by 1 base and J by 0 bases, with 11 bases between. The CDR3 has 16 residues. The CDR3 reads CASSQVAGGSTDTQYF. In DNA, the CDR3 is TGTGCCAGCAGCCAAGTTGCAGGGGGGAGCACAGATACGCAGTATTTT.

The chain has TRBV6-5 and TRBJ2-5; 7 bases are shared with TRBD1. Germline assignment: CDR1 MNHEY and CDR2 SVGAGI. CDR3 size: 13 residues. V was clipped by 6 bases and J by 3 bases; unmatched bases: 4. This chain's CDR3 is CASSYDREETQYF. CDR3 DNA sequence: TGTGCCAGCAGCTACGACAGGGAAGAGACCCAGTACTTC.

The CDR3 here is CASSSIRGAKNIQYF. In DNA, the CDR3 is TGTGCCAGCAGCTCGATAAGGGGAGCCAAAAACATTCAGTACTTC. The chain has TRBV5-4 and TRBJ2-4; TRBD1 is a possible D gene (5 bases). Germline V CDR1 and CDR2: SGHNT, YYREEE (reference sequence). V lost 3 bases and J 0 bases, leaving 10 bases between the germline ends. This CDR3 is 15 amino acids long.

V and J are TRBV11-2 and TRBJ2-5, with 8 bases aligning to TRBD2. The CDR3 is made up of 16 amino acids. V lost 6 bases to trimming and J lost 5 bases; unmatched junction nucleotides: 14. Germline V lookup: CDR1 SGHAT, CDR2 FQNNGV. The DNA of the CDR3 is TGTGCCAGCAGGCTTAACTCCGGGACTAGGTCGGAGACCCAGTACTTC. Residues: CASRLNSGTRSETQYF.

This clone came up once. The chain uses TRBV30 and TRBJ1-5; D unclear. This CDR3 region has 11 residues. Trimming took 5 bases from V and 11 from J, leaving 13 bases between them. The V gene's germline CDR1 is GTSNPN and CDR2 SVGIG (reference sequence). The CDR3 sequence is CAWPPGPAQHF. The CDR3 nucleotides read TGTGCCTGGCCCCCCGGTCCGGCCCAGCATTTT.

The chain couples TRBV25-1 to TRBJ1-1, with unresolved D. The CDR3 has 12 residues. V lost 5 bases and J 1 base, leaving 5 bases between the germline ends. The germline V gene has CDR1 MGHDK and CDR2 SYGVNS. CDR3 coding DNA: TGTGCCAGCAGTCTCTCGAACACTGAAGCTTTCTTT. It translates to CASSLSNTEAFF.

The chain uses TRBV2 and TRBJ2-2, with D possibly matching TRBD1 (6 bases). The CDR3 is 15 residues long. V was pared by 3 bases and J by 4 bases, with 12 bases between. In germline, CDR1 is SNHLY, CDR2 FYNNEI. CDR3 in DNA: TGTGCCAGCAGTGAGGAGAACAGGGCCACCGGGGAGCTGTTTTTT. It translates to CASSEENRATGELFF.

This chain links TRBV28 with TRBJ1-2, with TRBD1 matching over 9 bases. Germline CDR1 reads MDHEN; CDR2 reads SYDVKM. V lost 4 bases and J lost 4; bases outside the gene matches: 10. The CDR3 is 16 amino acids. The CDR3 is CASSSFGQGRPYGYTF. As DNA, the CDR3 is TGTGCCAGCAGTTCTTTCGGACAGGGGCGGCCCTATGGCTACACCTTC.

J is TRBJ2-4 and V is TRBV2; TRBD1 matches 10 bases. Germline V lookup: CDR1 SNHLY, CDR2 FYNNEI. The CDR3 extends over 14 amino acids. With 4 bases clipped from V and 7 bases from J, the junction kept 4 bases outside the gene matches. CDR3 sequence (DNA): TGTGCCAGCAGTGCCGGACAGGGGGGGAACATTCAGTACTTC. This sequence encodes CASSAGQGGNIQYF.